The entry that follows covers one T cell receptor beta chain sequence. PCR primers comprised 60 Vbeta and 13 Jbeta primers. Sequenced by immunoSEQ multiplex PCR; TCRdb stores in-frame clones only, minus some. The table lists over 150,000 clones, approximately 81% of them singletons. The CDR3 runs 13 residues. The V end was cut by 0 bases, the J end by 5 bases, with 8 bases between. From germline, CDR1 is LGHNA and CDR2 YSLEER. This sample stems from a study of cytomegalovirus exposure and HLA in healthy donors. The genes are TRBV4-3 and TRBJ2-7; maybe TRBD2 (7 bases). The sample comprised PBMCs. The clonotype originates from a man aged 18 to 35 in good health and CMV-seronegative. CDR3 in amino acids: CASSQEGGHEQYF. In nucleotides, the CDR3 is TGCGCCAGCAGCCAAGAGGGGGGGCACGAGCAGTACTTC.